These 9 T cell receptor beta chains were all obtained from the same sample, sequenced in a study of blood T cell repertoires in COVID-19 (dated by TCRdb to about 2020). Library prep was done by the immunoSEQ multiplex PCR assay. TCRdb took over this immuneACCESS table, retaining in-frame rearrangements with V and J assigned. Such tables are incomplete; in checked studies, under half of the missing clones stem from an unresolved V gene, and the remainder is unexplained. In all, the sample holds some 67,000 clones, and about nine tenths of those were seen once. Approximately 4.9% of the sample rests with the top ten. What was sequenced was peripheral blood. The receptors were sampled from a young woman with acute or convalescent COVID-19.

This clone was seen more than once but under ten times. The chain uses TRBV28 and TRBJ1-5; TRBD1 matches at 9 bases. The CDR3 sequence is 18 residues long. Germline V gene lookup returns CDR1 MDHEN and CDR2 SYDVKM. J was trimmed by 3 bases and V by 6 bases; bases with no gene match: 15. The CDR3: CASRYRGRGGTFNQPQHF. As DNA, the CDR3 is TGTGCCAGCAGGTACAGGGGGCGGGGTGGGACTTTCAATCAGCCCCAGCATTTT.

The chain couples TRBV20-1 to TRBJ2-1; no definite D call. The V gene's germline CDR1 is DFQATT and CDR2 SNEGSKA (reference sequence). V shed 3 bases and J shed 10 bases, with 7 bases lying between them. The CDR3 is 10 amino acids. CDR3 nucleotides: TGCAGTGCTAGTAAGGAGGAGCAGTTCTTC. Protein sequence: CSASKEEQFF.

This chain uses TRBV11-3 with TRBJ2-3; TRBD1 matches 8 bases. J was trimmed by 6 bases and V by 5 bases; bases with no gene match: 7. The CDR3 extends over 14 amino acids. Germline CDR1 is SGHNT and CDR2 is YENEEA. CDR3 amino acids: CASSRRTGWDTQYF. The CDR3 DNA reads as TGTGCCAGCAGCCGACGGACAGGGTGGGATACGCAGTATTTT.

The chain uses TRBV7-9 and TRBJ1-2; tentative D call: TRBD1 (5 bases). Trimming shortened V by 4 bases and J by 0 bases, and 12 bases separated the two germline ends. CDR1 is SEHNR, CDR2 FQNEAQ, per germline (reference sequence). This CDR3 is 15 amino acids long. The CDR3 sequence is CASSSSGGANYGYTF. For the CDR3, the DNA is TGTGCCAGCAGCTCCTCCGGGGGAGCTAACTATGGCTACACCTTC.

This clone was counted a single time. The J gene is TRBJ1-3, the V gene TRBV7-9, with TRBD1 matching over 8 bases. The CDR3 is 15 residues long. J gave up 2 bases and V 5 bases, and 5 bases lay outside the gene matches. Germline-derived CDR1 and CDR2 are SEHNR and FQNEAQ (reference sequence). The CDR3 DNA follows: TGTGCCAGCAGCGACCAGGGACAGGCTGGAAACACCATATATTTT. Encoded protein: CASSDQGQAGNTIYF. Using reference TRBV7-9 and TRBJ1-3 for the parts outside the CDR3, the full variable domain is DTGVSQNPRHKITKRGQNVTFRCDPISEHNRLYWYRQTLGQGPEFLTYFQNEAQLEKSRLLSDRFSAERPKGSFSTLEIQRTEQGDSAMYLCASSDQGQAGNTIYFGEGSWLTVV.

As to this clone: The junction shows a germline mismatch at one end, possibly a read error. The chain combines TRBV24-1 with TRBJ1-2; D is uncertain. This CDR3 spans 10 amino acids. Per the germline V gene, CDR1 is KGHDR and CDR2 is SFDVKD. CDR3 coding DNA: TGTGCCACCAGTGAGGGGAGTCCCCCCTTC. Protein sequence: CATSEGSPPF.

The rearrangement joins TRBV2 to TRBJ2-5; D not resolved. CDR1 is SNHLY, CDR2 FYNNEI, per germline. The germline V and J ends were trimmed by 5 bases and 6 bases, with 13 bases remaining between them. This CDR3 has 13 amino acids. Written as DNA, the CDR3 is TGTGCCAGCAGTACGAGTCGATCCCAGACCCAGTACTTC. Amino acid sequence: CASSTSRSQTQYF.

The chain carries TRBV30 and TRBJ2-1; a possible D gene is TRBD2 (5 bases). V lost 1 base and J 2 bases, leaving 9 bases between the germline ends. This CDR3 has 14 amino acids. Germline V lookup: CDR1 GTSNPN, CDR2 SVGIG (reference sequence). The DNA for the CDR3 is TGTGCCTGGAGTGGCGGGTTGGCCTACAATGAGCAGTTCTTC. This gives the protein CAWSGGLAYNEQFF.

V gene TRBV6-4 combines with J gene TRBJ2-3; the match to TRBD2 covers 9 bases. V was pared by 4 bases and J by 1 base, with 6 bases of the junction left unmatched. There are 16 residues in the CDR3. Germline assignment: CDR1 MRHNA and CDR2 SNTAGT. The CDR3 reads CASSAVAGEGTDTQYF. CDR3 bases: TGTGCCAGCAGTGCCGTAGCGGGAGAGGGCACAGATACGCAGTATTTT.